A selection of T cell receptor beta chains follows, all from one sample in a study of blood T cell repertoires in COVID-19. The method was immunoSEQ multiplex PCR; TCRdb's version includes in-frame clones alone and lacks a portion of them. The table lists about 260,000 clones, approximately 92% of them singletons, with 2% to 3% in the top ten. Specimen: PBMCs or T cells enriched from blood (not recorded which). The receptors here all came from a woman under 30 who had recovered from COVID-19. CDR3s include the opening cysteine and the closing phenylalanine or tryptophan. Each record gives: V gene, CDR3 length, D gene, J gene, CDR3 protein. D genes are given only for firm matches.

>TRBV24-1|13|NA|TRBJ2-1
CATSERVYNEQFF
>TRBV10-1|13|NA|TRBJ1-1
CASSENSYTEAFF
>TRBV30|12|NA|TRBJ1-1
CAWSVASTEAFF
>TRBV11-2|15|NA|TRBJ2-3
CASSLFAGSTDTQYF
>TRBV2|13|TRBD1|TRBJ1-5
CASRGTGYQPQHF
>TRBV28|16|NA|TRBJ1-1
CASSAPGLKMNTEAFF
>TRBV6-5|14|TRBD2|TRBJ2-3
CASSYREGTDTQYF
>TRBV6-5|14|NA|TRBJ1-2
CASTRKGGNYGYTF
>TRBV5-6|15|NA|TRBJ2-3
CASSPGLRISDTQYF
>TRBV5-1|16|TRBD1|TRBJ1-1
CASSRMDRGRGTEAFF
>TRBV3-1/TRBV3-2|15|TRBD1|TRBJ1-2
CASSSRDRSSYGYTF
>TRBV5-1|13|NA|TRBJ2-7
CASSAGTNYEQYF
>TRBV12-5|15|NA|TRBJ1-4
CASGLFPVANQKLFF
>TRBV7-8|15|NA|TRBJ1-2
CASSRVEGTGYGYTF
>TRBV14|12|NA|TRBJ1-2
CASSQGLYGYTF
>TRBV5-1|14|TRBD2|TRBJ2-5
CASGLAGGGETQYF
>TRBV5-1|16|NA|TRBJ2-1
CASSLGDRSPYNEQFF
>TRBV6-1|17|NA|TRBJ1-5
CASSVTAGGRSNQPQHF
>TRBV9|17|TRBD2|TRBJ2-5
CASSRGSSGGLQETQYF
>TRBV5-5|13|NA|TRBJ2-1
CASSLSGGDEQFF
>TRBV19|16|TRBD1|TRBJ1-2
CASSNPGGRGTGGYTF
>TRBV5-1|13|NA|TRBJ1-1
CASSGGGSTEAFF
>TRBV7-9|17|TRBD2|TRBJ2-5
CASSPELTSGHQETQYF
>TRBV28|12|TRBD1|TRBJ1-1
CASSDGTAEAFF
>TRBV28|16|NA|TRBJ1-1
CASNVHILGPSARAFF
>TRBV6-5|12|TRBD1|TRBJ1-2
CASSGQGGGYTF
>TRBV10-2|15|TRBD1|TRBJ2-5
CASSPMTGLEETQYF
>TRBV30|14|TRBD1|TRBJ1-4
CAWSVGTGKEKLFF
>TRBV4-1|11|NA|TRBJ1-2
CASSPGYGYTF
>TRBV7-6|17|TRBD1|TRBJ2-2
CASSLGAGQGYTGELFF
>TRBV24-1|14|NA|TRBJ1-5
CATSSGDSNQPQHF
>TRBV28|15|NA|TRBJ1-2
CASSAGSGSHYGYTF
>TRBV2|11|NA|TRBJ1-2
CGRVAIYGYTF
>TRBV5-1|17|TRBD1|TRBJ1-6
CASSPGTGMGYNSPLHF
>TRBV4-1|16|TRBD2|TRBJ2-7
CASSPARLAGDGEQYF
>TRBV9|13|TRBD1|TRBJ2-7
CASSEGQGYEQYF
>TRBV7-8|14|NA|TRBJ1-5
CASSPTGSNQPQHF
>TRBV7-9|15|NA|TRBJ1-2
CASSLLEGGHYGYTF
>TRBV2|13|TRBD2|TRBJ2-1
CASSEWGEGEQFF
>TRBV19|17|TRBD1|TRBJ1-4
CASSIRQGPTTNEKLFF
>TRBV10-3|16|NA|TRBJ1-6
CAIRRSSGQDNSPLHF
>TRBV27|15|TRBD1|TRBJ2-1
CASSPGTGGVNEQFF
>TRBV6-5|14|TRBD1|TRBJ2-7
CASSYRGGAYEQYF
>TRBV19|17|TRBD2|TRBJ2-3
CASSIGGRGSRTDTQYF
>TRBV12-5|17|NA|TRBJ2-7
CASGLVWSTEPPYEQYF
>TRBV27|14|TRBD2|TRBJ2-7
CASSSRGGRKEQYF
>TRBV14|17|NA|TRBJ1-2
CASSQVAGKQQSYGYTF
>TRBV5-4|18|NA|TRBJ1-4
CASSYYGQSLATNEKLFF
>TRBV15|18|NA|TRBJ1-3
CATSRDPPGGLTVNTIYF
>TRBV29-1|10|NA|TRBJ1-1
CSVRNTEAFF
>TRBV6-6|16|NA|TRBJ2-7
CASSYDSGTIPYEQYF
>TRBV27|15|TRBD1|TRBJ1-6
CASSLGQGGNSPLHF
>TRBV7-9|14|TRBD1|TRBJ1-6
CASSFPGQNSPLHF
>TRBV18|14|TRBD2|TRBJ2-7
CASSHGGAAYEQYF
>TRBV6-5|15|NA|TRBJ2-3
CATHPGESSTDTQYF